The entry below gives a single T cell receptor (beta chain) sequence along with its context. This sample stems from a study of shared clonotypes between healthy human individuals. Study information: Donors were a couple of women and three men aged 18 to 49.

Sorted-subset replicate PCR reactions contained approximately 190 ng DNA, corresponding to about 30,000 T cell genomes. Assay used: immunoSEQ multiplex PCR; TCRdb lists only in-frame clones, some missing. This table has fewer than 400,000 clones, over 65% appearing once. Each of the donors was a healthy adult who was HIV-negative and had not had a recent acute infection or vaccination. The receptor comes from a man in his thirties or forties in good health. Specimen: memory CD4+ T cells sorted from blood. Subset indicated: CD45RA-negative fraction.

The CDR3, as DNA: TGTGCCAGCAGTTCCACCGGGGACAGGTCCGGCTACACCTTC. It is translated as CASSSTGDRSGYTF. The chain employs TRBV28 and TRBJ1-2, with TRBD1 identical over 8 bases. With V trimmed by 4 bases and J by 8 bases, 9 bases remained unmatched. The CDR3 spans 14 residues. Per the germline V gene, CDR1 is MDHEN and CDR2 is SYDVKM.